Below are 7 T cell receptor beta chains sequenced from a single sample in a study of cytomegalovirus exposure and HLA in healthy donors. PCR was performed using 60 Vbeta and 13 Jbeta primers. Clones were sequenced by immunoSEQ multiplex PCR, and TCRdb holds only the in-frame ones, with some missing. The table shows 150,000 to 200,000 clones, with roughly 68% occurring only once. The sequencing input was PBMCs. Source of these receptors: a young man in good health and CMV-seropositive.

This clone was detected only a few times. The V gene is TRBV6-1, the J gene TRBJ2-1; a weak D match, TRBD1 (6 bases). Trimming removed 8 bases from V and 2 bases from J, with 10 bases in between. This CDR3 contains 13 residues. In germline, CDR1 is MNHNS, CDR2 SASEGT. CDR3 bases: TGTGCCAGCGCCGACAGGACCTACAATGAGCAGTTCTTC. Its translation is CASADRTYNEQFF.

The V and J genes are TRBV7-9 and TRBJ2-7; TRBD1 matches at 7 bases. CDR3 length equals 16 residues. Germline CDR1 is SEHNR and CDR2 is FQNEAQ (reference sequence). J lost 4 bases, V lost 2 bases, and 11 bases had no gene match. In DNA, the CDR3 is TGTGCCAGCAGCTTATTCGGGCAGGGGGTCTTGTACGAGCAGTACTTC. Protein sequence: CASSLFGQGVLYEQYF.

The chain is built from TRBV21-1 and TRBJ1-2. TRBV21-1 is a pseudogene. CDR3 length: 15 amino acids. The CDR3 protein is CASPTPLLRNYGYTF. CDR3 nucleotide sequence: TGTGCCAGCCCGACCCCTCTTCTGAGGAACTATGGCTACACCTTC.

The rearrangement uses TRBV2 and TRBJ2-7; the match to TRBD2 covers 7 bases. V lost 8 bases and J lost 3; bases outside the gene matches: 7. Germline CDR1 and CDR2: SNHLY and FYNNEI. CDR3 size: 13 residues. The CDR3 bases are TGTGCCAGCGATGGGAGGGCGGGCTACGAGCAGTACTTC. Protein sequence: CASDGRAGYEQYF.

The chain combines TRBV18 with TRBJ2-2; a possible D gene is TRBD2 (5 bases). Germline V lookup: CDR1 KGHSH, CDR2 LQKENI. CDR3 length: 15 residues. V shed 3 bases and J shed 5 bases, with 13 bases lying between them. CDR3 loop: CASSPGEGLTGELFF. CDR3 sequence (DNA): TGTGCCAGCTCACCCGGAGAGGGTCTGACCGGGGAGCTGTTTTTT.

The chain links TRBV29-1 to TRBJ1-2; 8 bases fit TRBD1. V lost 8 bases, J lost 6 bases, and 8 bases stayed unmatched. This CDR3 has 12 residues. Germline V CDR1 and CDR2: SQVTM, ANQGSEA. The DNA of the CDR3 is TGCAGCCATACAATGACAGGGGATGGCTACACCTTC. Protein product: CSHTMTGDGYTF. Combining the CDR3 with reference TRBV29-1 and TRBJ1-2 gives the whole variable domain SAVISQKPSRDICQRGTSLTIQCQVDSQVTMMFWYRQQPGQSLTLIATANQGSEATYESGFVIDKFPISRPNLTFSTLTVSNMSPEDSSIYLCSHTMTGDGYTFGSGTRLTVV.

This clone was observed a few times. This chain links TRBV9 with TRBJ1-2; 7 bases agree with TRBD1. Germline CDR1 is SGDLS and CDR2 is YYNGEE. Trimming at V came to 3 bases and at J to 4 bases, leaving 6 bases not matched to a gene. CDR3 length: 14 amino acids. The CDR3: CASSESTGPYGYTF. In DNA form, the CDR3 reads TGTGCCAGCAGCGAGTCGACAGGGCCCTATGGCTACACCTTC. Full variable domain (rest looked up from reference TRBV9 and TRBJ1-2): DSGVTQTPKHLITATGQRVTLRCSPRSGDLSVYWYQQSLDQGLQFLIQYYNGEERAKGNILERFSAQQFPDLHSELNLSSLELGDSALYFCASSESTGPYGYTFGSGTRLTVV.